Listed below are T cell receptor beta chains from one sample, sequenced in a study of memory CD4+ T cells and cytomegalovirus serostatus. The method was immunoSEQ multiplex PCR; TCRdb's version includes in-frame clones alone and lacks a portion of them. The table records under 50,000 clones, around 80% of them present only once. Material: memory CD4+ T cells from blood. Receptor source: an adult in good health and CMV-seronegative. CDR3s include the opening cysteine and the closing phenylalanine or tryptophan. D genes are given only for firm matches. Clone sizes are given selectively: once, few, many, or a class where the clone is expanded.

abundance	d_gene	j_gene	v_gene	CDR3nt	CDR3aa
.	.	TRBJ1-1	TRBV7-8	TGTGCCAGCAGCAGGGGACTGAACACTGAAGCTTTCTTT	CASSRGLNTEAFF
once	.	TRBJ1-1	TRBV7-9	TGTGCCAGCAGCCTCGGATGGACTGAAGCTTTCTTT	CASSLGWTEAFF
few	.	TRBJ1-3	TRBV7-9	TGTGCCAGCAGCCTAGATGAGCCCATGGGGGATTACTCTGGAAACACCATATATTTT	CASSLDEPMGDYSGNTIYF
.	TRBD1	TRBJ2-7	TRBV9	TGTGCCAGCAGCGTTCTTGGACAGGGGGACGAGCAGTACTTC	CASSVLGQGDEQYF
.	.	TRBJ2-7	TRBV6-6	TGTGCCAGCAGTCGGGGACTGGGGCTGGAGCAGTACTTC	CASSRGLGLEQYF
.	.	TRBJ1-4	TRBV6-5	TGTGCCAGCAGCCAGACCGGGTCTAATGAAAAACTGTTTTTT	CASSQTGSNEKLFF
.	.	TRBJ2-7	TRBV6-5	TGTGCCAGCAGTCCAGACCCGGGGTGGAACGAGCAGTACTTC	CASSPDPGWNEQYF
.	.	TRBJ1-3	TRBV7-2	TGTGCCAGCAGCTTAGACCAGGAGGCTGGAAACACCATATATTTT	CASSLDQEAGNTIYF
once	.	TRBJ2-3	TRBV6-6	TGTGCCAGCAGTTACCCGCAGGGTTACACAGATACGCAGTATTTT	CASSYPQGYTDTQYF
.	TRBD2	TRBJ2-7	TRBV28	TGTGCCAGCAGTTTACCTCTGGGGGGGTCCAGCTTGTACGAGCAGTACTTC	CASSLPLGGSSLYEQYF
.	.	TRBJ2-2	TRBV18	TGTGCCAGCTCACCACCCATGACAGACAAGAACACCGGGGAGCTGTTTTTT	CASSPPMTDKNTGELFF
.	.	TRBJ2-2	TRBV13	TGTGCCAGCAGCTCGCATGGGGGGGCCGCCGGGGAGCTGTTTTTT	CASSSHGGAAGELFF
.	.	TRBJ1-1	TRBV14	TGTGCCAGCAGCCTCGGACAGTTCATGAACACTGAAGCTTTCTTT	CASSLGQFMNTEAFF
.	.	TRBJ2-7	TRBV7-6	TGTGCCAGCAGCCGGAAAGGGGGATCCGAGCAGTACTTC	CASSRKGGSEQYF
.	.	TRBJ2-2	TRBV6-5	TGTGCCAGCAAAACGGGGGCCGGGGAGCTGTTTTTT	CASKTGAGELFF
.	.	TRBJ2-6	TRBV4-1	TGCGCCAGCAGCCATCCAGGTGCGGGGGCCAACGTCCTGACTTTC	CASSHPGAGANVLTF
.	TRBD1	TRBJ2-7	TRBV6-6	TGTGCCAGCAGTTACACCCGAACAGGGGCCTCCTACGAGCAGTACTTC	CASSYTRTGASYEQYF
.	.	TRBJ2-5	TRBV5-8	TGTGCCAGCAGCTTGGAGACAAGTTCGGAGACCCAGTACTTC	CASSLETSSETQYF
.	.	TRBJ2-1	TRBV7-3	TGTGCCAGCAGCTTAAGTCACAATGAGCAGTTCTTC	CASSLSHNEQFF
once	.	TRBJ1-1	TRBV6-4	TGTGCCAGCAGCGAGGACCGGGACACTGAAGCTTTCTTT	CASSEDRDTEAFF
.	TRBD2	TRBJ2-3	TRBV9	TGTGCCAGCAGCCCGAAATCCGGGACTAGCCGCACAGATACGCAGTATTTT	CASSPKSGTSRTDTQYF
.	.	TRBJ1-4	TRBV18	TGTGCCAGCTCACCGCGGGGTTTTGGGGGTGAAAAACTGTTTTTT	CASSPRGFGGEKLFF
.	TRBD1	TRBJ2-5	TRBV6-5	TGTGCCAGCAGTTTAAGGACAGGGGCCCAGTACTTC	CASSLRTGAQYF
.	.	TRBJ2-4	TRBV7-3	TGTGCCAGCGGAGATTACCTCGAAAACATTCAGTACTTC	CASGDYLENIQYF
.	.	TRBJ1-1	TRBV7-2	TGTGCCAGCAGCCAGGAAGAAGCTTTCTTT	CASSQEEAFF
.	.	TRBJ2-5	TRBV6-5	TGTGCCAGCAGTTACTTGGCAGGGTTCGGGGAGACCCAGTACTTC	CASSYLAGFGETQYF
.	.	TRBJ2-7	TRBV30	TGTGCCTGGAGTGCAGGGCGCTACGAGCAGTACTTC	CAWSAGRYEQYF